This is a list of T cell receptor beta chains from one sample in a study of control samples from healthy donors and cancer patients. Sequencing was performed with immunoSEQ multiplex PCR; in TCRdb, only in-frame clones are kept and a portion is missing. The sample yields 90,000 to 150,000 clones, about nine tenths seen once. Material for sequencing was blood. All receptors derive from a woman between 18 and 30 years old in good health. Each CDR3 is given with its conserved first and last residue. Each record gives: V gene, clone size, D gene, J gene, CDR3 DNA, CDR3 protein. D genes are given only for firm matches. Size tells how often a clone was seen (once, few, many) or the class of an expanded clone, and some rows leave it out.

V: TRBV10-1
size: NA
D: TRBD1
J: TRBJ2-7
DNA: TGCGCCAGCATGGGGCGCCGGGACAGGGTTGAAAAAGCTAGCGAGCAGTACTTC
CDR3: CASMGRRDRVEKASEQYF

V: TRBV28
size: NA
D: TRBD2
J: TRBJ2-4
DNA: TGTGCCAGCAGGGCATCTAGCGGAAAAAACATTCAGTACTTC
CDR3: CASRASSGKNIQYF

V: TRBV18
size: NA
D: NA
J: TRBJ2-7
DNA: TGTGCCAGCTCACCAAAGGCCAGGGCCTACGAGCAGTACTTC
CDR3: CASSPKARAYEQYF

V: TRBV7-2
size: NA
D: TRBD2
J: TRBJ2-1
DNA: TGTGCCAGCAGCTTAATCGGGACTAGCGTAGTGCAGTTCTTC
CDR3: CASSLIGTSVVQFF

V: TRBV7-2
size: NA
D: TRBD1
J: TRBJ2-2
DNA: TGTGCCAGCAGCGTGGGACAGCCGAACACCGGGGAGCTGTTTTTT
CDR3: CASSVGQPNTGELFF

V: TRBV18
size: NA
D: NA
J: TRBJ1-1
DNA: TGTGCCAGCTCAACTGGGCCGAACACTGAAGCTTTCTTT
CDR3: CASSTGPNTEAFF

V: TRBV30
size: NA
D: TRBD1
J: TRBJ1-2
DNA: TGTGCCTCTGACAGGGGGCTCTATGGCTACACCTTC
CDR3: CASDRGLYGYTF

V: TRBV7-8
size: NA
D: NA
J: TRBJ2-7
DNA: TGTGCTCCTGACCCCCGGGGGTCCTACGAGCAGTACTTC
CDR3: CAPDPRGSYEQYF

V: TRBV7-2
size: NA
D: TRBD2
J: TRBJ2-5
DNA: TGTAGCCAGCTTAAAGGGATCACTAGCGGCGAAGAGACCCAGTACTTC
CDR3: CSQLKGITSGEETQYF

V: TRBV10-3
size: NA
D: NA
J: TRBJ1-2
DNA: TGTGCCATCAGTGACCCCAGGCGGGGAAAGGAAGGCTACACCTTC
CDR3: CAISDPRRGKEGYTF

V: TRBV10-3
size: NA
D: TRBD1
J: TRBJ2-3
DNA: TGTGCCATCAGTGGCGGACAGGGCACAGATACGCAGTATTTT
CDR3: CAISGGQGTDTQYF

V: TRBV25-1
size: once
D: NA
J: TRBJ2-3
DNA: TGTGCCAGCCTCGGGGTGGGCACAGATACGCAGTATTTT
CDR3: CASLGVGTDTQYF

V: TRBV7-2
size: NA
D: TRBD2
J: TRBJ2-7
DNA: TGTGCCAGCAGCTTAGCGATACTAGCGGGCCCGAGTTACGAGCAGTACTTC
CDR3: CASSLAILAGPSYEQYF

V: TRBV14
size: few
D: NA
J: TRBJ2-3
DNA: TGTGCCAGCAGCCAAGGGCGGCACACAGATACGCAGTATTTT
CDR3: CASSQGRHTDTQYF

V: TRBV19
size: once
D: NA
J: TRBJ2-7
DNA: TGTGCCACCCTGTGGGGAAATGGGGAGCAGTACTTC
CDR3: CATLWGNGEQYF

V: TRBV11-3
size: NA
D: NA
J: TRBJ2-1
DNA: TGTGCCAGCAGCTTAGATCAATTTGTCAATGAGCAGTTCTTC
CDR3: CASSLDQFVNEQFF

V: TRBV24-1
size: few
D: NA
J: TRBJ2-2
DNA: TGTGCCAGTAGTCGCGGGGCGAACACCGGGGAGCTGTTTTTT
CDR3: CASSRGANTGELFF

V: TRBV7-9
size: once
D: NA
J: TRBJ1-1
DNA: TGTGCCAGCAGCAGATGGGTAGGGGGGCCAAATATGAACACTGAAGCTTTCTTT
CDR3: CASSRWVGGPNMNTEAFF

V: TRBV5-1
size: NA
D: NA
J: TRBJ1-2
DNA: TGCGCCAGCAGCCACTCCCCGGGCGTGACCAAGACTCTGGAACTCTATGGCTACACCTTC
CDR3: CASSHSPGVTKTLELYGYTF

V: TRBV7-9
size: NA
D: NA
J: TRBJ1-2
DNA: TGTGCCAGCAGCCTCGAATTCTATGGCTACACCTTC
CDR3: CASSLEFYGYTF

V: TRBV29-1
size: NA
D: NA
J: TRBJ2-5
DNA: TGCAGTATTGAGGGGCTTGGGGAGACCCAGTACTTC
CDR3: CSIEGLGETQYF

V: TRBV7-9
size: once
D: TRBD1
J: TRBJ1-2
DNA: TGTGCCAGCAGCTCTTTACAGGGGGCTAAGAGTTATGGCTACACCTTC
CDR3: CASSSLQGAKSYGYTF

V: TRBV28
size: NA
D: TRBD2
J: TRBJ2-3
DNA: TGTGCCAGCAGTTTGGTACTAGCGGGAGACTCGTTGGTTTGGACAGATACGCAGTATTTT
CDR3: CASSLVLAGDSLVWTDTQYF

V: TRBV5-6
size: NA
D: TRBD1
J: TRBJ1-4
DNA: TGTGCCAGCAGCTTATTCACAGGGGAGGAAAAACTGTTTTTT
CDR3: CASSLFTGEEKLFF

V: TRBV9
size: NA
D: TRBD2
J: TRBJ2-3
DNA: TGTGCCAGCACCCCGACTAGCGGGAGGAGCACAGATACGCAGTATTTT
CDR3: CASTPTSGRSTDTQYF

V: TRBV5-1
size: NA
D: TRBD1
J: TRBJ1-2
DNA: TGCGCCAGCAGCCCCGGGACAGACCCTAACTATGGCTACACCTTC
CDR3: CASSPGTDPNYGYTF

V: TRBV11-3
size: once
D: NA
J: TRBJ2-6
DNA: TGTGCCAGCAGCTTAGATGGCGCGGGACAGTGGAGTGTCGGGGCCAACGTCCTGACTTTC
CDR3: CASSLDGAGQWSVGANVLTF

V: TRBV24-1
size: NA
D: NA
J: TRBJ2-5
DNA: TGTGCCACCAGTTCGGGGGGCGGGAAGACCCAGTACTTC
CDR3: CATSSGGGKTQYF

V: TRBV7-3
size: NA
D: TRBD1
J: TRBJ1-1
DNA: TGTGCCAGCAGCCCACTCGGGACAGGCAACACTGAAGCTTTCTTT
CDR3: CASSPLGTGNTEAFF

V: TRBV4-3
size: NA
D: TRBD2
J: TRBJ2-7
DNA: TGCGCCAGCAGCCAGAGCGGGACTAGCGGGAGCCACGAGCAGTACTTC
CDR3: CASSQSGTSGSHEQYF

V: TRBV15
size: NA
D: NA
J: TRBJ2-1
DNA: TGTGCCACCAGCAGAGTAGCGGACTCCTACAATGAGCAGTTCTTC
CDR3: CATSRVADSYNEQFF

V: TRBV28
size: NA
D: TRBD1
J: TRBJ1-5
DNA: TGTGCCAGCAGGTCGGACAGGCCTCAGCCCCAGCATTTT
CDR3: CASRSDRPQPQHF

V: TRBV29-1
size: NA
D: NA
J: TRBJ1-1
DNA: TGCAGCGTTGAAGAGAGGGGTGATTACACTGAAGCTTTCTTT
CDR3: CSVEERGDYTEAFF

V: TRBV28
size: NA
D: NA
J: TRBJ2-7
DNA: TGTGCCAGCACCTACTCAGTTTCCTACGAGCAGTACTTC
CDR3: CASTYSVSYEQYF

V: TRBV5-1
size: NA
D: NA
J: TRBJ2-1
DNA: TGCGCCAGCAGCATCAGCTCCTACAATGAGCAGTTCTTC
CDR3: CASSISSYNEQFF

V: TRBV30
size: NA
D: TRBD2
J: TRBJ2-4
DNA: TGTGCCTGGAGTGTATTTAGCGGGAAAAACATTCAGTACTTC
CDR3: CAWSVFSGKNIQYF

V: TRBV18
size: NA
D: NA
J: TRBJ2-1
DNA: TGTGCCAGCTCACCACCCGGGCCTACCACCAACACTGAGCAGTTCTTC
CDR3: CASSPPGPTTNTEQFF

V: TRBV28
size: NA
D: NA
J: TRBJ2-1
DNA: TGTGCCAGCAGTTTCCCGTTTGGTGGGGGGCTAAACAATGAGCAGTTCTTC
CDR3: CASSFPFGGGLNNEQFF

V: TRBV19
size: NA
D: TRBD2
J: TRBJ2-5
DNA: TGTGCCAGTAGTATTGGCGGGGGGGCGGAGACCCAGTACTTC
CDR3: CASSIGGGAETQYF

V: TRBV5-1
size: NA
D: TRBD1
J: TRBJ1-4
DNA: TGCGCCAGCAGGAGACAGGGCTTGAATGAAAAACTGTTTTTT
CDR3: CASRRQGLNEKLFF

V: TRBV4-2
size: NA
D: TRBD2
J: TRBJ2-7
DNA: TGTGCCAGCAGCCAAGAGGTAGCGGGAGTCTTATGGACCTACGAGCAGTACTTC
CDR3: CASSQEVAGVLWTYEQYF

V: TRBV5-1
size: NA
D: NA
J: TRBJ2-2
DNA: TGCGCCAGCAGCTTGGACGGGACAAGAAACACCGGGGAGCTGTTTTTT
CDR3: CASSLDGTRNTGELFF

V: TRBV27
size: NA
D: TRBD1
J: TRBJ2-2
DNA: TGTGCCAGCAGTTTGGGCGGGACAGGGAACACCGGGGAGCTGTTTTTT
CDR3: CASSLGGTGNTGELFF

V: TRBV7-9
size: few
D: NA
J: TRBJ2-1
DNA: TGTGCCAGCAGCTTAGCGCTACGAGGGGATGAGCAGTTCTTC
CDR3: CASSLALRGDEQFF

V: TRBV20-1
size: NA
D: NA
J: TRBJ1-2
DNA: TGCAGTGCTAGTAGGACCGTAACGGATGGCTACACCTTC
CDR3: CSASRTVTDGYTF

V: TRBV7-9
size: NA
D: TRBD2
J: TRBJ2-5
DNA: TGTGCCAGCACCCATGCGGGGGGGCAAGAGACCCAGTACTTC
CDR3: CASTHAGGQETQYF

V: TRBV28
size: NA
D: NA
J: TRBJ1-5
DNA: TGTGCCAGCAGTTTTTCCGACAGAAAAAATCAGCCCCAGCATTTT
CDR3: CASSFSDRKNQPQHF

V: TRBV12-5
size: NA
D: NA
J: TRBJ1-1
DNA: TGTGCTAGTGGTTCCAGGGAACCGAACACTGAAGCTTTCTTT
CDR3: CASGSREPNTEAFF

V: TRBV28
size: NA
D: NA
J: TRBJ1-1
DNA: TGTGCCAGCAGCCAGTTCACCTTTTCTTTT
CDR3: CASSQFTFSF

V: TRBV4-2
size: NA
D: NA
J: TRBJ2-7
DNA: TGTGCCAGCAGCCAGGCTTCACAGAGCTCCTACGAGCAGTACTTC
CDR3: CASSQASQSSYEQYF

V: TRBV5-1
size: NA
D: TRBD2
J: TRBJ2-1
DNA: TGCGCCAGCAGCTTTTTGGCTAGCGGGAGGGATGAGCAGTTCTTC
CDR3: CASSFLASGRDEQFF

V: TRBV3-1/TRBV3-2
size: NA
D: NA
J: TRBJ1-1
DNA: TGTGCCAGCAGCCCCCCCGATGAAGCTTTCTTT
CDR3: CASSPPDEAFF

V: TRBV18
size: NA
D: TRBD2
J: TRBJ2-7
DNA: TGTGCCAGCTCACTACGGAGGGGTAGCGGGGATTTCGTAAACGAGCAGTACTTC
CDR3: CASSLRRGSGDFVNEQYF

V: TRBV7-2
size: NA
D: TRBD1
J: TRBJ2-7
DNA: TGTGCCAGCAGCATACGGACAGGAGCCTACGAGCAGTACTTC
CDR3: CASSIRTGAYEQYF